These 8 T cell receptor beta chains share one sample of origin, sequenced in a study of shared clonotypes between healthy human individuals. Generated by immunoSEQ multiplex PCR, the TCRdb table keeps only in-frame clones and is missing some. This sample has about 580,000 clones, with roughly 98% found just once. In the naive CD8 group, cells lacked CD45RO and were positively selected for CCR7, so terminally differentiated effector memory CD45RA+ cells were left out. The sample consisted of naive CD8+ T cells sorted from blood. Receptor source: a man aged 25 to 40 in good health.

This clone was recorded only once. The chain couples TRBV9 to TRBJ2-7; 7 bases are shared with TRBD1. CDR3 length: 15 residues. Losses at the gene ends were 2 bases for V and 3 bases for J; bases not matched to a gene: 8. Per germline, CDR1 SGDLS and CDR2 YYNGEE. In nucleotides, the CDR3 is TGTGCCAGCAGCGTTCGGGACAGTCAACTCTACGAGCAGTACTTC. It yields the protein CASSVRDSQLYEQYF.

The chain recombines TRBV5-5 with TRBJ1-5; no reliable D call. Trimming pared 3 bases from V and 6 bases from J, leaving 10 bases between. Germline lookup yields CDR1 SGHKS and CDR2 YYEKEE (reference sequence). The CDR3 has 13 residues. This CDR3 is CASSWDGRQPQHF. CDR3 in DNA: TGTGCCAGCAGCTGGGATGGGCGTCAGCCCCAGCATTTT.

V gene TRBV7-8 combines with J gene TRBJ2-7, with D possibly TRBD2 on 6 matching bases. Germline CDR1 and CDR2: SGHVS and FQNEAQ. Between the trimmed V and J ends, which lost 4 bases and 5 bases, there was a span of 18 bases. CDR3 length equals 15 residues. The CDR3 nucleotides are TGTGCCAGCAGCTCCGCCCTAGCGAATAGGGACGAGCAGTACTTC. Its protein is CASSSALANRDEQYF.

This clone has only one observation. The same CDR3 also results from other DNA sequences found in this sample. The CDR3 coding sequence is TGCGCCAGCAGCTTGGCAGGGGGCACTTACGAGCAGTACTTC. Its protein is CASSLAGGTYEQYF. V and J are TRBV5-1 and TRBJ2-7; 8 nucleotides align to TRBD1. J was trimmed by 4 bases and V by 0 bases; bases with no gene match: 3. Germline lookup yields CDR1 SGHRS and CDR2 YFSETQ. The length of the CDR3 is 14 residues.

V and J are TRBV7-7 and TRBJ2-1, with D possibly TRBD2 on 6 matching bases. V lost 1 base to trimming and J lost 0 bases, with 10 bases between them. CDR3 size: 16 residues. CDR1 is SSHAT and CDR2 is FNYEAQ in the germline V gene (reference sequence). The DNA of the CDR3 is TGTGCCAGCAGCTTAGTGGACGGGGGCTCCTACAATGAGCAGTTCTTC. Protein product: CASSLVDGGSYNEQFF.

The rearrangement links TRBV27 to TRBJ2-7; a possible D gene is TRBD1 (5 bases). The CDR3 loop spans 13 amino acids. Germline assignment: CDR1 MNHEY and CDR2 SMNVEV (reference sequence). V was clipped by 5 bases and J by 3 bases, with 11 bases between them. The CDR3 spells CASSETQGYEQYF. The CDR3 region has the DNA TGTGCCAGCAGTGAAACCCAGGGCTACGAGCAGTACTTC.

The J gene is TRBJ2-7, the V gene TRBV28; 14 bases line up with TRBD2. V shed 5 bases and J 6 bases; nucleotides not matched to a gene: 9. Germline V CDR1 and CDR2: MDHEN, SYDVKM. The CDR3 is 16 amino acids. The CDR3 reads CASSPRLAGGPREQYF. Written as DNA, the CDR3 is TGTGCCAGCAGTCCCAGACTAGCGGGAGGGCCCCGCGAGCAGTACTTC.

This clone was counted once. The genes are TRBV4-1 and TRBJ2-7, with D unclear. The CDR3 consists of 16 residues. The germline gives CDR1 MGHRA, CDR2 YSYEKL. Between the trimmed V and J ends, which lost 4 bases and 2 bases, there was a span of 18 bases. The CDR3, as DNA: TGCGCCAGCAGCCCCGGACCAGCCCTTGGAACCTACGAGCAGTACTTC. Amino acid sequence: CASSPGPALGTYEQYF.